The 8 T cell receptor beta chains below come from one sample, sequenced in a study of CD8+ T cells in alopecia areata. cDNA prepared by RNA extraction and subsequent reverse transcription served as the template for sequencing. The data were produced by immunoSEQ multiplex PCR, yet TCRdb's version contains in-frame clones alone and is incomplete. The repertoire consists of 60,000 to 65,000 clones, with around 40% occurring once and the leading ten covering around 54%. The source material was NKG2D-low CD8+ T cells sorted from blood. Receptor source: a human donor with alopecia areata.

V is TRBV18 and J is TRBJ1-1; no clear D gene. Trimming shortened V by 0 bases and J by 2 bases, and 7 bases separated the two germline ends. Germline loops: CDR1 KGHSH, CDR2 LQKENI. The CDR3 runs 14 residues. CDR3 amino acids: CASSPPTGNTEAFF. The DNA of the CDR3 is TGTGCCAGCTCACCACCGACCGGAAACACTGAAGCTTTCTTT.

The sample holds a few counts of this clone. The rearrangement links TRBV29-1 to TRBJ2-1; D may be TRBD2 (5 bases). V lost 7 bases to trimming and J lost 9 bases, with 10 bases between them. The CDR3 totals 10 residues. Germline values: CDR1 SQVTM, CDR2 ANQGSEA. CDR3 protein: CSAEDFEQFF. DNA for the CDR3: TGCAGCGCGGAGGATTTTGAGCAGTTCTTC.

The chain joins TRBV7-8 to TRBJ2-3; the match to TRBD1 covers 9 bases. With 5 bases clipped from V and 2 bases from J, the junction kept 11 bases outside the gene matches. The CDR3 is 17 residues long. Germline V gives CDR1 SGHVS, CDR2 FQNEAQ. CDR3 in DNA: TGTGCCAGCAGCACGCATTCGGACAGGGGTTACACAGATACGCAGTATTTT. As protein: CASSTHSDRGYTDTQYF.

The rearrangement links TRBV4-3 to TRBJ2-4; D possibly corresponds to TRBD2 (5 bases). Germline V CDR1 and CDR2: LGHNA, YSLEER. The CDR3 spans 18 residues. Trimming took off 1 base at V and 3 bases at J, with 19 bases between the two ends. CDR3 bases: TGCGCCAGCAGCCAAGTTGCGGGTTATGAGGGTAGCAAAAACATTCAGTACTTC. It yields the protein CASSQVAGYEGSKNIQYF.

Turning to this clone: An end of the junction differs from the germline gene, which may be a read error. The gene calls are TRBV7-9 and TRBJ2-1; D might be TRBD2 (5 bases). This CDR3 spans 13 amino acids. The germline V gene encodes CDR1 SEHNR and CDR2 FQNEAQ (reference sequence). In nucleotides, the CDR3 is TGTGCCAGCAGCGTAGCTCTAGCTAATGAGCAGTTCTTC. Its protein is CASSVALANEQFF.

The V gene is TRBV2, the J gene TRBJ2-1, with 10 nucleotides matching TRBD1. The ends lost 4 bases at V and 3 bases at J; junction bases unmatched: 0. From germline, CDR1 is SNHLY and CDR2 FYNNEI. This CDR3 is 14 amino acids long. CDR3 nucleotides: TGTGCCAGCAGTGGGACAGGGGGCTACAATGAGCAGTTCTTC. This encodes CASSGTGGYNEQFF.

The V call is TRBV29-1, the J call TRBJ2-7; D unresolved. V lost 6 bases and J lost 4, with 10 bases in between. The V gene's germline CDR1 is SQVTM and CDR2 ANQGSEA. This CDR3 region has 11 residues. In DNA, the CDR3 is TGCAGCGTAGGCGCCGATTACGAGCAGTACTTC. Its protein is CSVGADYEQYF.

J is TRBJ1-5 and V is TRBV29-1, with a weak D call TRBD1 (6 bases). V was shortened by 4 bases and J by 6 bases, with 13 bases between the two germline ends. Germline V gene lookup returns CDR1 SQVTM and CDR2 ANQGSEA. CDR3 length: 13 residues. CDR3 nucleotide sequence: TGCAGCGTTGGCGGGGGGGCGGGTCAGCCCCAGCATTTT. This translates into CSVGGGAGQPQHF. Full variable domain (missing parts from reference TRBV29-1 and TRBJ1-5): SAVISQKPSRDICQRGTSLTIQCQVDSQVTMMFWYRQQPGQSLTLIATANQGSEATYESGFVIDKFPISRPNLTFSTLTVSNMSPEDSSIYLCSVGGGAGQPQHFGDGTRLSIL.